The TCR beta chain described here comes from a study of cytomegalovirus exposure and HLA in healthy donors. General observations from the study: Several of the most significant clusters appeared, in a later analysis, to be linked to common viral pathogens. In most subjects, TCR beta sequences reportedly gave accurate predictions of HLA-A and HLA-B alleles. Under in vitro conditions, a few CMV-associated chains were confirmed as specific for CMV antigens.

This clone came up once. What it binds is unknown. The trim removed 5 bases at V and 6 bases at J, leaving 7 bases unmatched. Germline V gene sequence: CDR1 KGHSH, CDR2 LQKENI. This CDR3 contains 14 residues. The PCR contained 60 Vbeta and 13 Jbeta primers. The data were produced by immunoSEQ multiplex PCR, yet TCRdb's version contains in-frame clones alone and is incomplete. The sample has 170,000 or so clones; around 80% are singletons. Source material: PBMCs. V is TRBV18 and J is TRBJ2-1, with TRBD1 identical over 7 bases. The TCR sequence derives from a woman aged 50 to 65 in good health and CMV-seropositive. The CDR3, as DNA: TGTGCCAGCTCAGGCTTCAGGGGGTCCAATGAGCAGTTCTTC. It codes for CASSGFRGSNEQFF.